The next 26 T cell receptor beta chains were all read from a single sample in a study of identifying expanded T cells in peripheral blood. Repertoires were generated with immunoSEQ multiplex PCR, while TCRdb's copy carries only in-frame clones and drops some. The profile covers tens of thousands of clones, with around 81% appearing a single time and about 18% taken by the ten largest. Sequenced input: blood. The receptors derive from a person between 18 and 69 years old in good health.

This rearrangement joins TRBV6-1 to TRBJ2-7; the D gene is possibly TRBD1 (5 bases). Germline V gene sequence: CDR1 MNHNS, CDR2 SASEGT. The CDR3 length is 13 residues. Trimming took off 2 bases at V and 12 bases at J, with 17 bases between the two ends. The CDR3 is CASSELGATISYV. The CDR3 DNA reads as TGTGCCAGCAGTGAATTAGGGGCTACGATTTCGTACGTC.

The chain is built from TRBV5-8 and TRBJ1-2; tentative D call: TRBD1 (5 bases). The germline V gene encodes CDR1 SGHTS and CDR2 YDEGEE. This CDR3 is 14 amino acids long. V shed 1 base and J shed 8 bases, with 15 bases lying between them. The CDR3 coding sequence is TGTGCCAGCAGCTTGTTGCAGGGTTCATGGGGCTACACCTTC. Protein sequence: CASSLLQGSWGYTF.

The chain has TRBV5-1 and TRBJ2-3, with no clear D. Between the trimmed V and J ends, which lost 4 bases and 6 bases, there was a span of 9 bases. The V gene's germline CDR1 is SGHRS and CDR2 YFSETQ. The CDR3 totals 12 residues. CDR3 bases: TGCGCCAGCAGCCGGGCCGGGGATACGCAGTATTTT. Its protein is CASSRAGDTQYF.

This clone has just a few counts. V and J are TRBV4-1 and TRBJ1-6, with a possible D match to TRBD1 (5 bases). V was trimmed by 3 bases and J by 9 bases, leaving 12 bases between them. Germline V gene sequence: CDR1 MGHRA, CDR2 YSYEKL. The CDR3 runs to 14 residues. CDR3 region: CASSQQGEASPLHF. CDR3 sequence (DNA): TGCGCCAGCAGCCAGCAAGGGGAGGCTTCACCCCTCCACTTT.

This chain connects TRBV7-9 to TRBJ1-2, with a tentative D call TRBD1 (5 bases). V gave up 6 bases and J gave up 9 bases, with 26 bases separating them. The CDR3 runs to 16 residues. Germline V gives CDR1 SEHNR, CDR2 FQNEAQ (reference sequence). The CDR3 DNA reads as TGTGCCAGCAGACTCCCAGAACAACCGGGACCGAGCAGCTACACCTTC. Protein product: CASRLPEQPGPSSYTF.

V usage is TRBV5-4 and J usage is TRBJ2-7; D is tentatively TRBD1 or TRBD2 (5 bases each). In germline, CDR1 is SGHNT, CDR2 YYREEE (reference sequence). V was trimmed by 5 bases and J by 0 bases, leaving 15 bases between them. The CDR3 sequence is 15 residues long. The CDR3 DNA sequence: TGTGCCAGCAGTGCCGGGACCCAGAGCTCCTACGAGCAGTACTTC. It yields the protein CASSAGTQSSYEQYF.

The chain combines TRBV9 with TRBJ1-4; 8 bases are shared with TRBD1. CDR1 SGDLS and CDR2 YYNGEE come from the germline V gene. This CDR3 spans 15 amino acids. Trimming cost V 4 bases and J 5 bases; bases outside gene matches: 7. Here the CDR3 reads CASSPGQGRNEKLFF. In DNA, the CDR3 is TGTGCCAGCAGCCCCGGACAGGGCCGAAATGAAAAACTGTTTTTT.

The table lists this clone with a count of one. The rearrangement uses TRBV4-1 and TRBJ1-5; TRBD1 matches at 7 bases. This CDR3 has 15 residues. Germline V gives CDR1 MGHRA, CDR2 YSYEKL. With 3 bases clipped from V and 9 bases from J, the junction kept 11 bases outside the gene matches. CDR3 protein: CASSQDTGAGRPQHF. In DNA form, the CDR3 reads TGCGCCAGCAGCCAGGATACAGGGGCTGGGCGGCCCCAGCATTTT.

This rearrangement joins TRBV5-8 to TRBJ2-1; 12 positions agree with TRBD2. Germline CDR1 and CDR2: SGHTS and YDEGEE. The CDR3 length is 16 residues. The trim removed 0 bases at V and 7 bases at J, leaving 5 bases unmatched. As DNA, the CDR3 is TGTGCCAGCAGCTTGGCTAGCGGGGGGGACGGGAATGAGCAGTTCTTC. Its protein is CASSLASGGDGNEQFF.

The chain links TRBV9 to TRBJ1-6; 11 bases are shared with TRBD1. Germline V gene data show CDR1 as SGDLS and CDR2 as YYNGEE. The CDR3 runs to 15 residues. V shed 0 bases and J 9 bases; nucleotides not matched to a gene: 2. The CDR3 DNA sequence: TGTGCCAGCAGCGTAGGGGGACAGGGGGGTTCACCCCTCCACTTT. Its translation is CASSVGGQGGSPLHF.

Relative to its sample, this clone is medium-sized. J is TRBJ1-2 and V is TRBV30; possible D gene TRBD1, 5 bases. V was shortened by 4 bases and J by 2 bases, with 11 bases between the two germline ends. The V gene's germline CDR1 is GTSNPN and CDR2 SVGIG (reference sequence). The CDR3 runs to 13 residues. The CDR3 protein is CAWTRGENYGYTF. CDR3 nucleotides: TGTGCCTGGACCCGGGGGGAGAACTATGGCTACACCTTC. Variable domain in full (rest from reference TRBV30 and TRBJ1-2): SQTIHQWPATLVQPVGSPLSLECTVEGTSNPNLYWYRQAAGRGLQLLFYSVGIGQISSEVPQNLSASRPQDRQFILSSKKLLLSDSGFYLCAWTRGENYGYTFGSGTRLTVV.

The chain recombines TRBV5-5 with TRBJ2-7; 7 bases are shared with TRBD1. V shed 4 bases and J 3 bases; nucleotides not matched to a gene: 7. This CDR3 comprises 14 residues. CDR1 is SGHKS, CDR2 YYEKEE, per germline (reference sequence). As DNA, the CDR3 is TGTGCCAGCAGCCTTGACAGGGTCCTCTACGAGCAGTACGTC. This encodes CASSLDRVLYEQYV.

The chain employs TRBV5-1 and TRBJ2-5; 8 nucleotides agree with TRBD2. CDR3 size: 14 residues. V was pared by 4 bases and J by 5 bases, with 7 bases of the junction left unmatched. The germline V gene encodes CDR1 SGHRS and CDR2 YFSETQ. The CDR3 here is CASSAGTRFETQYF. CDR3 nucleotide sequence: TGCGCCAGCAGCGCCGGGACTAGGTTCGAGACCCAGTACTTC.

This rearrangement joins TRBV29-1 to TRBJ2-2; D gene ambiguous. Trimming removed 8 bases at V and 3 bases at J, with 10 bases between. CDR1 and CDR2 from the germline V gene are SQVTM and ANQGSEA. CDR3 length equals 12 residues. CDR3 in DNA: TGCAGCTCAACCGAGGACACCGGGGAGCTGTTTTTT. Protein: CSSTEDTGELFF.

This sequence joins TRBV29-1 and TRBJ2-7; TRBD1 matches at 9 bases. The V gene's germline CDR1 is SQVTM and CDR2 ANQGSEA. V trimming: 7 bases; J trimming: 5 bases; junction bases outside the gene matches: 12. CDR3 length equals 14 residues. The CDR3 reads CSGAWGQGTHEQYF. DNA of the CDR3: TGCAGCGGCGCGTGGGGACAGGGTACCCACGAGCAGTACTTC.

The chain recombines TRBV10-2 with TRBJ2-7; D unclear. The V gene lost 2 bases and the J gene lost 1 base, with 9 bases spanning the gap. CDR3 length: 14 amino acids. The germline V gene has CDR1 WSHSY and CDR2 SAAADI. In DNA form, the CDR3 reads TGCGCCAGCAGTGAGCTTGGCAAATCCTACGAGCAGTACGTC. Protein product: CASSELGKSYEQYV.

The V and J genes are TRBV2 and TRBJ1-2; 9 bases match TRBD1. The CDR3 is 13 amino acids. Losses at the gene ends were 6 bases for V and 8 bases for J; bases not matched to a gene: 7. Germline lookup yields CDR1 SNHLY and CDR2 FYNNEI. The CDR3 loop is CASRDRTGAGYTF. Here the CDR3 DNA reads TGTGCCAGCAGGGACCGGACAGGGGCAGGCTACACCTTC.

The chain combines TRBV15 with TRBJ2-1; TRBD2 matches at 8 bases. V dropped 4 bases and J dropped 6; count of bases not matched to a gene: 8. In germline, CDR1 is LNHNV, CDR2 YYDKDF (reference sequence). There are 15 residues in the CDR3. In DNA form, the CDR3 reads TGTGCCACCAGCACCTCAGGTAGCGGGGTCAATGAGCAGTTCTTC. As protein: CATSTSGSGVNEQFF.

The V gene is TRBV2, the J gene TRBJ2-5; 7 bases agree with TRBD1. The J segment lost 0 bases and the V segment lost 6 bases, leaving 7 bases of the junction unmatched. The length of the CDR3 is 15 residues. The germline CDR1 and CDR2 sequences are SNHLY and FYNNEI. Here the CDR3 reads CASSQGQRYQETQYF. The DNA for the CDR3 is TGTGCCAGCAGCCAGGGACAGAGATACCAAGAGACCCAGTACTTC.

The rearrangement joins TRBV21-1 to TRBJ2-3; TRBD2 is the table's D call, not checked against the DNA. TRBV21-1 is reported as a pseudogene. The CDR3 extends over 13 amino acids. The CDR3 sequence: CASPRGATDTQYF. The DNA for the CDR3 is TGTGCCAGCCCCCGGGGGGCTACAGATACGCAGTATTTT.

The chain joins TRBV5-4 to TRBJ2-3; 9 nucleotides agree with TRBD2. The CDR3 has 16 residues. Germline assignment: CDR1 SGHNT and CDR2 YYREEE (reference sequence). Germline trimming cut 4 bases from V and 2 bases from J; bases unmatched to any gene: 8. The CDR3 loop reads CASSRVAGALTDTQYF. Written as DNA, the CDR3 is TGTGCCAGCAGCCGTGTAGCGGGGGCCCTCACAGATACGCAGTATTTT.

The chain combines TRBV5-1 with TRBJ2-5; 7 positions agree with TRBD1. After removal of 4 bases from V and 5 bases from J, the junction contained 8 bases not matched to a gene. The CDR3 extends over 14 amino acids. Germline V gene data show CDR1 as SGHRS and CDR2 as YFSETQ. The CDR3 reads CASSLSGGQETQYF. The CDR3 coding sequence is TGCGCCAGCAGCCTTTCAGGGGGACAGGAGACCCAGTACTTC. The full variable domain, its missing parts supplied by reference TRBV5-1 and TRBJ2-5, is KAGVTQTPRYLIKTRGQQVTLSCSPISGHRSVSWYQQTPGQGLQFLFEYFSETQRNKGNFPGRFSGRQFSNSRSEMNVSTLELGDSALYLCASSLSGGQETQYFGPGTRLLVL.

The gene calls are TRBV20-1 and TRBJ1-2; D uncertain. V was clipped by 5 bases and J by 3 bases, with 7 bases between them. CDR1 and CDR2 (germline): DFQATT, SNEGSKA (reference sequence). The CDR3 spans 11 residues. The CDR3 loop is CSAPGDYGYTF. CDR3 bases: TGCAGTGCTCCCGGGGACTATGGCTACACCTTC.

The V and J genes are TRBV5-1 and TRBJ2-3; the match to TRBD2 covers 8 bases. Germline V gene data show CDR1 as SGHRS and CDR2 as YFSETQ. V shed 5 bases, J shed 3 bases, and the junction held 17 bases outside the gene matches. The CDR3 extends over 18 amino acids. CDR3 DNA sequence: TGCGCCAGCAGACCTACCGGGACTAGTTATGGTAGGACAGATACGCAGTATTTT. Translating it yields CASRPTGTSYGRTDTQYF.

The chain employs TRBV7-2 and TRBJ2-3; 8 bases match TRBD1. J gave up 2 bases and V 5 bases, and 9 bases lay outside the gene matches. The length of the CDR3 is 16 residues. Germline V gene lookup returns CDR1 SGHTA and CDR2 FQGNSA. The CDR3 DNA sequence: TGTGCCAGCAGCCCGGACAGGGTTAGATCCACAGATACGCAGTATTTT. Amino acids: CASSPDRVRSTDTQYF. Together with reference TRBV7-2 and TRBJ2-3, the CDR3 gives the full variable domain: GAGVSQSPSNKVTEKGKDVELRCDPISGHTALYWYRQSLGQGLEFLIYFQGNSAPDKSGLPSDRFSAERTGGSVSTLTIQRTQQEDSAVYLCASSPDRVRSTDTQYFGPGTRLTVL.

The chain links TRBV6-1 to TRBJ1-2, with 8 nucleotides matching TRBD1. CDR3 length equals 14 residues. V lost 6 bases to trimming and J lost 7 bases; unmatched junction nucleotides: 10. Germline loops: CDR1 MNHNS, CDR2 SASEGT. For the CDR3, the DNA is TGTGCCAGCAGAGCTACTCAGGGGGCTTCTGGCTACACCTTC. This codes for CASRATQGASGYTF.